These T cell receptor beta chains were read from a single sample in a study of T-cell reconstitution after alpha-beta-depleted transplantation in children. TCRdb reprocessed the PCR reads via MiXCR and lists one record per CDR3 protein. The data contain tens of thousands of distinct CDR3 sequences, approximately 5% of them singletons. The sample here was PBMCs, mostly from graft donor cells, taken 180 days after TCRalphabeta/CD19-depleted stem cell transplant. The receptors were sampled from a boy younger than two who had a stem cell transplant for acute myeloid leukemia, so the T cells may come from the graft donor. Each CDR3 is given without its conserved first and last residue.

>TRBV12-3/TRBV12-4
ASSPLSGGLTYEQY
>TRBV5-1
ASSLEAREGGIGTQY
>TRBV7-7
ASSLAVGREQF
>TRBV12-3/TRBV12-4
ASSLMTVRSSGNTIY
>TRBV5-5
ASSPGDRAGNNSPLH
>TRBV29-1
SALGGLNTGELF
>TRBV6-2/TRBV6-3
ASSYGQDEQY
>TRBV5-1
ASSFSGVGYSEQF
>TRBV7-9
ASSFPDMLNTGELF
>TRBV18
ASSPPGPNTEAF
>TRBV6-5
ASSPARGQPQH
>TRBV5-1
ASTPTSGDTQY
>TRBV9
ASSVETTGTYNEQF
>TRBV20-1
SAKGVLGYGYT
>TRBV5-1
ASSPWGRGPTGANVLT
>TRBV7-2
ASSFSGTVGTAF
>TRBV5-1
ASSLTGTSSGANVLT
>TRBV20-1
SASVGAEEKLF
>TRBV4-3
ASSPTPGTGGLINYGYT
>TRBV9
ASSVGSGGGDEQF